Shown below are 27 T cell receptor beta chains from a single sample sequenced in a study of regulatory T cells in long-lasting Graves disease. Stated time point: newly diagnosed GD, antithyroid drugs for less than 3 months. Following extraction of RNA from PBMCs, that RNA was used to make the TCR library. Both iRepertoire HTBI primers and Arm-PCR of CDR3 regions were used to build the TCR beta libraries. MiXCR was run by TCRdb on the multiplex PCR reads, yielding one entry per CDR3 protein. This repertoire shows roughly 560,000 distinct CDR3 sequences, 12% found once; its top ten account for 8.9%. These same data were also listed under a study on T cells in Graves' hyperthyroidism and ophthalmopathy.

Specimen: peripheral blood mononuclear cells (PBMCs), collected at new diagnosis, from a patient treated with antithyroid drugs. The receptors were sampled from a woman in her 30s with Graves disease.

This clonotype was counted many times. V is TRBV11-2 and J is TRBJ2-5; 12 bases match TRBD2. Germline values: CDR1 SGHAT, CDR2 FQNNGV. The CDR3 spans 14 residues. With V trimmed by 4 bases and J by 3 bases, 0 bases remained unmatched. The DNA for the CDR3 is TGTGCCAGCAGCTGGACTAGCGGGAAAGAGACCCAGTACTTC. Protein sequence: CASSWTSGKETQYF.

This clonotype came up many times. The chain links TRBV4-1 to TRBJ2-1; a weak D match, TRBD1 (6 bases). The CDR3 covers 14 residues. Trimming pared 0 bases from V and 12 bases from J, leaving 15 bases between. Germline V gives CDR1 MGHRA, CDR2 YSYEKL. The CDR3 DNA is TGCGCCAGCAGCCAAGACCCCACAGGGATTCGGCAGTTCTTC. Translation gives CASSQDPTGIRQFF.

The sample holds a few counts of this clonotype. The chain carries TRBV7-8 and TRBJ2-5, with 12 bases identical to TRBD2. This CDR3 comprises 15 residues. The ends lost 5 bases at V and 12 bases at J; junction bases unmatched: 13. The germline V gene encodes CDR1 SGHVS and CDR2 FQNEAQ. CDR3 sequence reads: CASSHSGTSGFAEYF. The CDR3 DNA reads TGTGCCAGCAGCCACTCCGGGACTAGCGGGTTTGCAGAGTACTTC.

This clonotype has more than one count but fewer than ten. The chain is built from TRBV5-5 and TRBJ2-1; TRBD2 aligns across 8 bases. The CDR3 is 16 residues long. The V and J ends lost 1 base and 2 bases, in that order; junction bases with no gene match: 5. CDR1 is SGHKS, CDR2 YYEKEE, per germline (reference sequence). CDR3 in amino acids: CASSLTPGLAYNEQFF. The CDR3 DNA follows: TGTGCCAGCAGCTTGACTCCGGGACTAGCCTACAATGAGCAGTTCTTC.

This clonotype was seen a few times. The chain links TRBV28 to TRBJ1-5; a possible D gene is TRBD1 (6 bases). The germline CDR1 and CDR2 sequences are MDHEN and SYDVKM. This CDR3 comprises 16 residues. V was pared by 2 bases and J by 6 bases, with 17 bases between. CDR3: CASSLPGRGESQPQHF. CDR3 DNA sequence: TGTGCCAGCAGTTTACCCGGCAGGGGAGAGAGTCAGCCCCAGCATTTT.

This clonotype has a count of ten or more. The CDR3: CASSHPSPADTQYF. The CDR3 DNA reads TGTGCCAGCAGCCACCCTTCCCCCGCGGATACGCAGTATTTT. J is TRBJ2-3 and V is TRBV11-3, with D uncertain. V was pared by 5 bases and J by 6 bases, with 15 bases between. Per the germline V gene, CDR1 is SGHNT and CDR2 is YENEEA. The CDR3 is 14 residues long.

This clonotype has a count of ten or more. V usage is TRBV18 and J usage is TRBJ2-5; D possibly corresponds to TRBD2 (5 bases). The CDR3 consists of 14 residues. Germline CDR1 is KGHSH and CDR2 is LQKENI. Trimming took off 6 bases at V and 5 bases at J, with 16 bases between the two ends. This CDR3 is CASSRDNSRETQYF. CDR3 DNA sequence: TGTGCCAGCTCTCGGGATAACTCCAGGGAGACCCAGTACTTC.

This clonotype occurred many times. This chain links TRBV11-2 with TRBJ2-3; D remains ambiguous. The V end was cut by 5 bases, the J end by 2 bases, with 11 bases between. The CDR3 totals 14 residues. CDR1 is SGHAT, CDR2 FQNNGV, per germline. CDR3 in amino acids: CASSPALVTDTQYF. CDR3 bases: TGTGCCAGCAGCCCCGCTTTGGTCACAGATACGCAGTATTTT.

This clonotype was picked up a small number of times. CDR3 residues: CASSILRGGNQPQHF. CDR3 DNA: TGTGCCAGTAGTATTCTCAGGGGGGGCAATCAGCCCCAGCATTTT. The rearrangement uses TRBV19 and TRBJ1-5; TRBD1 matches at 7 bases. Germline CDR1 reads LNHDA; CDR2 reads SQIVND (reference sequence). With V trimmed by 3 bases and J by 2 bases, 4 bases remained unmatched. The CDR3 sequence is 15 residues long.

This clonotype appeared a few times. This CDR3 is CASSLTRQGHEKLFF. DNA for the CDR3: TGTGCCAGCAGCTTAACGAGACAGGGCCACGAAAAACTGTTTTTT. The chain couples TRBV7-9 to TRBJ1-4; 7 positions match TRBD1. V trimming: 2 bases; J trimming: 8 bases; junction bases outside the gene matches: 8. Germline CDR1 SEHNR, CDR2 FQNEAQ (reference sequence). The CDR3 consists of 15 residues.

This clonotype was observed a few times. A clone one base away is much larger, so this may be a read error. This rearrangement joins TRBV11-3 to TRBJ1-1; 7 nucleotides agree with TRBD1. Trimming cost V 5 bases and J 4 bases; bases outside gene matches: 16. The CDR3 contains 17 residues. Germline V gene sequence: CDR1 SGHNT, CDR2 YENEEA. The CDR3 is CASSPRQGGFVSTEAFF. In nucleotides, the CDR3 is TGTGCCAGCAGCCCCCGACAGGGAGGCTTCGTAAGCACTGAAGCTTTCTTT.

This clonotype appeared many times. J is TRBJ2-1 and V is TRBV27; the D gene could be TRBD1 or TRBD2 (5 bases each). Germline CDR1 is MNHEY and CDR2 is SMNVEV (reference sequence). CDR3 size: 16 residues. The germline V and J ends were trimmed by 6 bases and 4 bases, with 19 bases remaining between them. This CDR3 reads CASSPFFGKGYNEQFF. As DNA, the CDR3 is TGTGCCAGCAGCCCCTTTTTCGGGAAGGGGTACAATGAGCAGTTCTTC.

This clonotype was picked up many times. The rearrangement links TRBV30 to TRBJ2-5; TRBD2 matches 11 bases. Germline V gene data show CDR1 as GTSNPN and CDR2 as SVGIG (reference sequence). This CDR3 has 15 residues. The ends lost 3 bases at V and 7 bases at J; junction bases unmatched: 10. CDR3 bases: TGTGCCTGGAGCCTTAGCGGGAGGGCCAGAGGGACCCAGTACTTC. It is translated as CAWSLSGRARGTQYF.

The rearrangement joins TRBV7-9 to TRBJ2-6, with D unresolved. In germline, CDR1 is SEHNR, CDR2 FQNEAQ (reference sequence). V lost 7 bases, J lost 4 bases, and 14 bases lay in between. The CDR3 contains 15 residues. Written as DNA, the CDR3 is TGTGCCAGCAACCCATACTCCTCCGGGGCCAACGTCCTGACTTTC. Translation gives CASNPYSSGANVLTF.

The table lists this clonotype with many counts. V gene TRBV27 combines with J gene TRBJ2-7; D might be TRBD1 or TRBD2, each matching 5 bases. Germline V gene sequence: CDR1 MNHEY, CDR2 SMNVEV (reference sequence). The V end was cut by 6 bases, the J end by 0 bases, with 18 bases between. The CDR3 has 16 amino acids. CDR3 sequence reads: CASRNKGVGGSYEQYF. CDR3 in DNA: TGTGCCAGCAGAAACAAGGGAGTTGGGGGCTCCTACGAGCAGTACTTC.

Ten or more counts support this clonotype. The rearrangement joins TRBV29-1 to TRBJ2-2, with D possibly called TRBD1 or TRBD2 (6 bases each). The length of the CDR3 is 14 residues. The germline V and J ends were trimmed by 3 bases and 5 bases, with 13 bases remaining between them. The V gene's germline CDR1 is SQVTM and CDR2 ANQGSEA. CDR3 sequence reads: CSVEVGGGTGELFF. Written as DNA, the CDR3 is TGCAGCGTTGAGGTCGGAGGGGGAACCGGGGAGCTGTTTTTT.

This clonotype was picked up many times. This chain uses TRBV20-1 with TRBJ2-1; 8 bases match TRBD2. CDR3 length equals 16 residues. The germline V gene encodes CDR1 DFQATT and CDR2 SNEGSKA (reference sequence). V trimming: 3 bases; J trimming: 0 bases; junction bases outside the gene matches: 7. This CDR3 reads CSARVGLAGSYNEQFF. CDR3 sequence (DNA): TGCAGTGCTAGGGTGGGCCTAGCGGGCTCCTACAATGAGCAGTTCTTC.

V usage is TRBV6-1 and J usage is TRBJ2-2, with TRBD2 as a possible D gene (6 bases). The V gene lost 9 bases and the J gene lost 4 bases, with 12 bases spanning the gap. The germline V gene encodes CDR1 MNHNS and CDR2 SASEGT. The CDR3 contains 13 residues. DNA for the CDR3: TGTGCCAGTTGGCAGGGAGGCACCGGGGAGCTGTTTTTT. It translates to CASWQGGTGELFF.

Ten or more counts support this clonotype. The rearrangement uses TRBV12-3 or TRBV12-4 and TRBJ1-1; D gene ambiguous. Trimming removed 1 base from V and 8 bases from J, with 11 bases in between. The CDR3 sequence is 13 residues long. The CDR3 DNA reads as TGTGCCAGCAGTTTAGGCGGCTATCAAGAAGCTTTCTTT. It is translated as CASSLGGYQEAFF.

This clonotype was found many times. The chain joins TRBV19 to TRBJ1-1; D is perhaps TRBD1 (5 bases). V lost 3 bases, J lost 3 bases, and 17 bases lay in between. Germline CDR1 and CDR2: LNHDA and SQIVND (reference sequence). This CDR3 comprises 16 residues. This CDR3 is CASSIYFWGADTEAFF. In DNA form, the CDR3 reads TGTGCCAGTAGTATTTATTTCTGGGGCGCCGACACTGAAGCTTTCTTT. Full variable domain (rest looked up from reference TRBV19 and TRBJ1-1): DGGITQSPKYLFRKEGQNVTLSCEQNLNHDAMYWYRQDPGQGLRLIYYSQIVNDFQKGDIAEGYSVSREKKESFPLTVTSAQKNPTAFYLCASSIYFWGADTEAFFGQGTRLTVV.

The rearrangement uses TRBV9 and TRBJ2-1, with TRBD2 as a possible D gene (6 bases). Trimming removed 0 bases from V and 5 bases from J, with 9 bases in between. The CDR3 has 14 residues. The germline gives CDR1 SGDLS, CDR2 YYNGEE. CDR3 in DNA: TGTGCCAGCAGCGTAGGGACTACTCACAATGAGCAGTTCTTC. Translating it yields CASSVGTTHNEQFF. The whole variable domain, filled in from reference TRBV9 and TRBJ2-1, reads DSGVTQTPKHLITATGQRVTLRCSPRSGDLSVYWYQQSLDQGLQFLIQYYNGEERAKGNILERFSAQQFPDLHSELNLSSLELGDSALYFCASSVGTTHNEQFFGPGTRLTVL.

This clonotype has only a few counts. This chain links TRBV20-1 with TRBJ2-5; D remains unclear. The CDR3 consists of 14 residues. Trimming left V 1 base short and J 5 bases short, with 14 bases between. Germline-derived CDR1 and CDR2 are DFQATT and SNEGSKA (reference sequence). This chain's CDR3 is CSARGLPFPETQYF. The CDR3 DNA sequence: TGCAGTGCTAGAGGACTCCCCTTCCCGGAGACCCAGTACTTC.

The rearrangement uses TRBV18 and TRBJ2-5, with TRBD1 matching over 9 bases. The V segment lost 3 bases and the J segment 5 bases; nucleotides outside the gene matches: 7. Germline V gene data show CDR1 as KGHSH and CDR2 as LQKENI. This CDR3 has 15 residues. Here the CDR3 reads CASSPGQGQRETQYF. CDR3 sequence (DNA): TGTGCCAGCTCACCGGGACAGGGTCAAAGGGAGACCCAGTACTTC.

The CDR3 DNA reads as TGCAGCGTTGGGACTGGCTATGGCTACACCTTC. This codes for CSVGTGYGYTF. V is TRBV29-1 and J is TRBJ1-2; D is unresolved. The V end was cut by 4 bases, the J end by 4 bases, with 7 bases between. The CDR3 has 11 residues. Germline CDR1 and CDR2: SQVTM and ANQGSEA.

Remarks on this clonotype: A much larger clone lies a single base off, so this may be a read error. In this CDR3 the conserved last residue, phenylalanine or tryptophan, is missing, so a read error is likely. The rearrangement uses TRBV9 and TRBJ1-5; no definite D call. This CDR3 has 12 amino acids. The germline V gene has CDR1 SGDLS and CDR2 YYNGEE. With 5 bases removed from V and 5 bases from J, the gap between germline ends came to 8 bases. The DNA for the CDR3 is TGTGCCAGCAGTGAACAGTATCAGCCCCAGCATCTT. Translating it yields CASSEQYQPQHL.

This clonotype was recorded many times. V usage is TRBV6-5 and J usage is TRBJ2-5; D might be TRBD1 (5 bases). The CDR3 has 16 amino acids. CDR1 MNHEY and CDR2 SVGAGI come from the germline V gene. The germline V and J ends were trimmed by 0 bases and 4 bases, with 15 bases remaining between them. The CDR3 DNA is TGTGCCAGCAGTTACTCGAAATTTCAGGGCCGAGAGACCCAGTACTTC. Translating gives CASSYSKFQGRETQYF.

This clonotype has a count of ten or more. This chain connects TRBV7-9 to TRBJ1-4; D might be TRBD1 (5 bases). Germline values: CDR1 SEHNR, CDR2 FQNEAQ (reference sequence). CDR3 size: 14 residues. V was trimmed by 5 bases and J by 4 bases, leaving 11 bases between them. The DNA for the CDR3 is TGTGCCAGCAGCCCCGGGACGGATAATGAAAAACTGTTTTTT. Amino acids: CASSPGTDNEKLFF.